The clone carrying this TCR beta chain was seen only a few times. The CDR3 runs 13 residues. CDR1 and CDR2 from the germline V gene are MRHNA and SNTAGT. Losses at the gene ends were 5 bases for V and 13 bases for J; bases not matched to a gene: 7. The entry originates in a study of blood T cell repertoires in COVID-19. Study summary: Some COVID-19 samples were acute and others convalescent; all came from the United States, Italy and Spain. T cells, B-cell-depleted T cells, or PBMCs supplied cDNA or gDNA.

Per the original methods: The assay estimated nucleated cells by amplifying reference gene primers. Data came from immunoSEQ multiplex PCR; TCRdb stores just in-frame clones and leaves some out. V, J and clone size derive from that table, while D and trimming were established from the DNA sequence. The repertoire consists of fewer than 200,000 clones, with over 70% occurring once and the leading ten covering under 8%. This receptor was obtained from a man in his 60s with acute or convalescent COVID-19. Sequences were obtained from peripheral blood. The rearrangement links TRBV6-4 to TRBJ2-1, with 11 bases that match TRBD2. The CDR3 coding sequence is TGTGCCAGCAGTCTCCGACTAGCGGGACTACAGTTCTTC. Translating gives CASSLRLAGLQFF.